This T cell receptor (beta chain) was found in a study of blood T cell repertoires in COVID-19. About the research overall: From T cells, B-cell-depleted T cells, or PBMCs came the material, which was cDNA or gDNA.

The data were produced by immunoSEQ multiplex PCR, yet TCRdb's version contains in-frame clones alone and is incomplete. Of about 140,000 clones in the sample, 84% are singletons; the top ten hold approximately 5.8%. The germline gives CDR1 LGHNA, CDR2 YSLEER. Trimming left V 4 bases short and J 0 bases short, with 15 bases between. This CDR3 comprises 16 residues. The chain couples TRBV4-3 to TRBJ1-1, with D uncertain. The TCR sequence derives from a human donor in a cohort sampled during active COVID-19. The sequencing sample was made of peripheral blood. The DNA for the CDR3 is TGCGCCAGCAGCCTGGCCCGGGTATGGGTGAACACTGAAGCTTTCTTT. Translated, it gives CASSLARVWVNTEAFF.